The 21 T cell receptor beta chains presented below share a single source sample, sequenced in a study of glioma-infiltrating T cells. Amplification of TCR alpha and beta CDR3 regions from RNA used iRepertoire nested multiplex PCR. MiXCR was run by TCRdb on the multiplex PCR reads, yielding one entry per CDR3 protein. Of more than 110,000 distinct CDR3 sequences listed, roughly 43% are singletons. Sequenced material: glioma tissue, nonneoplastic brain tissue, or PBMCs (not recorded which). The source is a human donor with low-grade glioma or glioblastoma, undergoing nonglioma brain surgery, or in good health (not recorded which).

The J gene is TRBJ2-1, the V gene TRBV6-2 or TRBV6-3, with D tentatively TRBD2 (5 bases). In germline, CDR1 is MNHEY, CDR2 SVGEGT. The CDR3 loop spans 18 amino acids. The V and J ends lost 2 bases and 0 bases respectively, with 17 bases between them. In nucleotides, the CDR3 is TGTGCCAGCAGTTACCGTAACCCAAAGGCGGGCTCCTACAATGAGCAGTTCTTC. It encodes CASSYRNPKAGSYNEQFF.

The chain links TRBV20-1 to TRBJ2-3; 7 nucleotides line up with TRBD2. Germline CDR1 is DFQATT and CDR2 is SNEGSKA (reference sequence). The CDR3 extends over 16 amino acids. V lost 6 bases, J lost 3 bases, and 15 bases stayed unmatched. The CDR3 DNA is TGCAGTGCCACTTACTGGGGGGGACTGAGAACAGATACGCAGTATTTT. Residues: CSATYWGGLRTDTQYF.

This clonotype was seen a handful of times. The rearrangement joins TRBV2 to TRBJ2-1, with D perhaps matching TRBD1 (6 bases). Per the germline V gene, CDR1 is SNHLY and CDR2 is FYNNEI. V was pared by 8 bases and J by 5 bases, with 19 bases between. This CDR3 has 15 residues. The CDR3 DNA follows: TGTGCCAGCGACATCACAGGGTTTTGGAACAATGAGCAGTTCTTC. It is translated as CASDITGFWNNEQFF.

V gene TRBV6-5 combines with J gene TRBJ2-3, with D maybe TRBD2 (7 bases). Trimming took 2 bases from V and 5 from J, leaving 14 bases between them. Germline loops: CDR1 MNHEY, CDR2 SVGAGI. The CDR3 extends over 15 amino acids. This CDR3 is CASSYRPGGKDTQYF. The CDR3 DNA is TGTGCCAGCAGTTACCGGCCGGGGGGCAAAGATACGCAGTATTTT.

A few counts support this clonotype. V is TRBV6-1 and J is TRBJ2-1, with 7 bases aligning to TRBD1. Losses at the gene ends were 7 bases for V and 7 bases for J; bases not matched to a gene: 13. CDR3 length: 15 residues. Germline V lookup: CDR1 MNHNS, CDR2 SASEGT. DNA of the CDR3: TGTGCCAGCACTCTCAGGGGGTCGGGACAGAATGAGCAGTTCTTC. Translating gives CASTLRGSGQNEQFF.

This clonotype was observed a few times. V usage is TRBV6-2 or TRBV6-3 and J usage is TRBJ2-5; D could derive from TRBD1 or TRBD2 (5 bases each). The CDR3 is made up of 15 amino acids. Germline CDR1 is MNHEY and CDR2 is SVGEGT. V gave up 4 bases and J gave up 5 bases, with 17 bases separating them. The CDR3 protein is CASSSRWDAEETQYF. Here the CDR3 DNA reads TGTGCCAGCAGTTCCCGATGGGACGCCGAGGAGACCCAGTACTTC.

The chain joins TRBV10-2 to TRBJ1-1; D uncertain. Germline V gene lookup returns CDR1 WSHSY and CDR2 SAAADI. Trimming removed 7 bases from V and 1 base from J, with 10 bases in between. There are 13 residues in the CDR3. The CDR3 coding sequence is TGCGCCAGCACTCTTATTTCGAACACTGAAGCTTTCTTT. This codes for CASTLISNTEAFF.

Here the CDR3 DNA reads TGTGCCAGCAGACCCACCTCAGGATCATTAGGGTATGGCTACACCTTC. It translates to CASRPTSGSLGYGYTF. The chain carries TRBV12-3 or TRBV12-4 and TRBJ1-2; D call uncertain. CDR3 length: 16 amino acids. V gave up 6 bases and J gave up 5 bases, with 22 bases separating them.

This clonotype was detected only a few times. The chain links TRBV7-9 to TRBJ1-3, with D uncertain. CDR1 is SEHNR, CDR2 FQNEAQ, per germline (reference sequence). The CDR3 runs to 15 residues. Trimming left V 1 base short and J 0 bases short, with 7 bases between. This CDR3 reads CASSLDLFSGNTIYF. DNA for the CDR3: TGTGCCAGCAGCTTAGACCTCTTCTCTGGAAACACCATATATTTT.

This clonotype has a handful of counts. The chain has TRBV7-2 and TRBJ2-3; perhaps D is TRBD1 or TRBD2 (5 bases each). V dropped 1 base and J dropped 1 base, with 12 bases sitting between them. The CDR3 contains 16 residues. Germline assignment: CDR1 SGHTA and CDR2 FQGNSA. The CDR3, as DNA: TGTGCCAGCAGCTTAGTCCGGGGCGCGGGCACAGATACGCAGTATTTT. Translating gives CASSLVRGAGTDTQYF.

The CDR3 coding sequence is TGTGCCAGCAGGACCGGGACAGGGTTCACCTTC. It codes for CASRTGTGFTF. This chain uses TRBV6-5 with TRBJ1-2, with TRBD1 identical over 9 bases. CDR3 length: 11 amino acids. CDR1 MNHEY and CDR2 SVGAGI come from the germline V gene. V trimming: 6 bases; J trimming: 13 bases; junction bases outside the gene matches: 6.

This clonotype showed up many times. V gene TRBV4-1 combines with J gene TRBJ1-1; possibly TRBD1 for D (6 bases). The CDR3 consists of 13 residues. Trimming left V 5 bases short and J 4 bases short, with 11 bases between. CDR1 and CDR2 from the germline V gene are MGHRA and YSYEKL. CDR3 DNA sequence: TGCGCCAGCAGCTCTTCAGGGGCCACTGAAGCTTTCTTT. Translated: CASSSSGATEAFF.

This sequence joins TRBV15 and TRBJ1-2; D may be TRBD1 (6 bases). Germline assignment: CDR1 LNHNV and CDR2 YYDKDF (reference sequence). There are 14 residues in the CDR3. Deletions cut 3 bases from V and 7 bases from J, with 15 bases between. CDR3 sequence reads: CATSSRGFGTGYTF. The CDR3 coding sequence is TGTGCCACCAGCAGCAGGGGATTCGGCACTGGCTACACCTTC.

J is TRBJ1-1 and V is TRBV19; no clear D gene. Germline V gene lookup returns CDR1 LNHDA and CDR2 SQIVND (reference sequence). The CDR3 covers 15 residues. With 3 bases removed from V and 1 base from J, the gap between germline ends came to 12 bases. The DNA for the CDR3 is TGTGCCAGTAGTATCGGAGGGTTAGGGAACACTGAAGCTTTCTTT. Amino acid sequence: CASSIGGLGNTEAFF. The whole variable domain, remainder taken from reference TRBV19 and TRBJ1-1, is DGGITQSPKYLFRKEGQNVTLSCEQNLNHDAMYWYRQDPGQGLRLIYYSQIVNDFQKGDIAEGYSVSREKKESFPLTVTSAQKNPTAFYLCASSIGGLGNTEAFFGQGTRLTVV.

This clonotype was found a few times. The V gene is TRBV29-1, the J gene TRBJ1-1; no firm D call. V was clipped by 4 bases and J by 1 base, with 13 bases between them. In germline, CDR1 is SQVTM, CDR2 ANQGSEA. The CDR3 totals 14 residues. The CDR3 DNA reads as TGCAGCGTTGGGGGTGGGAAGGGGAACACTGAAGCTTTCTTT. Translated: CSVGGGKGNTEAFF.

V and J are TRBV7-2 and TRBJ2-1; TRBD2 matches at 11 bases. The CDR3 is 15 residues long. Germline values: CDR1 SGHTA, CDR2 FQGNSA. J gave up 8 bases and V 5 bases, and 8 bases lay outside the gene matches. DNA for the CDR3: TGTGCCAGCAGCGAGACTAGCGGGACCTTATATGAGCAGTTCTTC. It yields the protein CASSETSGTLYEQFF.

This clonotype was counted at least ten times. The rearrangement links TRBV15 to TRBJ2-1, with 9 bases matching TRBD2. The germline gives CDR1 LNHNV, CDR2 YYDKDF (reference sequence). V was pared by 0 bases and J by 6 bases, with 6 bases of the junction left unmatched. The CDR3 totals 16 residues. The CDR3 bases are TGTGCCACCAGCAGAGAGATTGCGGGGGGGCCCAATGAGCAGTTCTTC. Translating gives CATSREIAGGPNEQFF.

The rearrangement links TRBV6-2 or TRBV6-3 to TRBJ2-1; TRBD2 matches 7 bases. The CDR3 sequence is 15 residues long. Unmatched junction bases numbered 7, after V lost 4 bases and J lost 4 bases. The germline V gene has CDR1 MNHEY and CDR2 SVGEGT. CDR3 sequence (DNA): TGTGCCAGCAGTTTACAACAGCGGGGATACAATGAGCAGTTCTTC. This sequence encodes CASSLQQRGYNEQFF.

The gene calls are TRBV24-1 and TRBJ2-7, with a weak D call TRBD2 (6 bases). Per the germline V gene, CDR1 is KGHDR and CDR2 is SFDVKD. The V gene lost 4 bases and the J gene lost 6 bases, with 18 bases spanning the gap. The CDR3 runs 15 residues. The DNA of the CDR3 is TGTGCCACCAGTGACTCGCGGGACGGGGGACTCGAGCAGTACTTC. Amino acids: CATSDSRDGGLEQYF.

The CDR3 reads CASSVSGTLYNEQFF. The CDR3 coding sequence is TGTGCCAGTAGTGTTAGCGGGACTCTCTACAATGAGCAGTTCTTC. This chain uses TRBV19 with TRBJ2-1, with 8 positions matching TRBD2. With V trimmed by 5 bases and J by 3 bases, 6 bases remained unmatched. The CDR3 is 15 amino acids. The germline V gene has CDR1 LNHDA and CDR2 SQIVND (reference sequence).

This clonotype was detected only a few times. This chain connects TRBV27 to TRBJ2-7; 9 bases fit TRBD2. The trim removed 7 bases at V and 3 bases at J, leaving 7 bases unmatched. Germline CDR1 is MNHEY and CDR2 is SMNVEV (reference sequence). The CDR3 is 14 residues long. CDR3 in DNA: TGTGCCAGCACAAGAGCGGGAGGAATCTACGAGCAGTACTTC. It specifies CASTRAGGIYEQYF.